The present TCR beta chain was sequenced within a study of blood T cell repertoires in COVID-19. In the authors' methods: Using reference gene primer amplification, nucleated cell counts were estimated. Sequencing was performed with immunoSEQ multiplex PCR; in TCRdb, only in-frame clones are kept and a portion is missing. The V and J calls and the clone size are those of that table, but D and trimming were determined from the DNA. This table holds 110,000 to 150,000 clones, around 80% found once. CDR3 length: 13 amino acids. V lost 4 bases and J 2 bases, leaving 9 bases between the germline ends. CDR1 is SQVTM, CDR2 ANQGSEA, per germline. Study members were between roughly 18 and 89 years old and lived in roughly 24 US regions. Symptom resolution, clearance, or two negative PCRs marked the recovered donors of Cohort 3.

The sequencing sample was made of PBMCs or T cells enriched from blood (not recorded which). The sequence came from a woman aged 45-59 years who had recovered from COVID-19. The rearrangement joins TRBV29-1 to TRBJ1-5; D ambiguous. CDR3 bases: TGCAGCGTTGTGGAGAATGGCAATCAGCCCCAGCATTTT. Translating it yields CSVVENGNQPQHF. Looking up the rest from reference TRBV29-1 and TRBJ1-5 gives the full variable domain: SAVISQKPSRDICQRGTSLTIQCQVDSQVTMMFWYRQQPGQSLTLIATANQGSEATYESGFVIDKFPISRPNLTFSTLTVSNMSPEDSSIYLCSVVENGNQPQHFGDGTRLSIL.